Listed below are T cell receptor beta chains from one sample, sequenced in a study of blood T cell repertoires in COVID-19. Produced via immunoSEQ multiplex PCR; TCRdb's table is partial and in-frame only. The sample has 300,000 to 450,000 clones, 89% seen once. Sequencing was carried out using peripheral blood. The receptors come from a woman in her twenties or thirties with COVID-19, enrolled during active disease. Both conserved end residues are part of each CDR3. D genes are given only for firm matches. Some rows have no size entry. The others give once, few or many, or a class for an expanded clone.

>NA|TRBV4-2|TRBJ2-2|TRBD1
CASSQYRDRGYSNTGELFF
TGTGCCAGCAGCCAGTACCGGGACAGGGGCTATTCGAACACCGGGGAGCTGTTTTTT
>NA|TRBV9|TRBJ2-5|TRBD1
CASSVRTGAQETQYF
TGTGCCAGCAGCGTACGGACAGGGGCCCAAGAGACCCAGTACTTC
>NA|TRBV6-2/TRBV6-3|TRBJ1-1|NA
CASSYSVNGGLEAFF
TGTGCCAGCAGTTACTCGGTTAACGGGGGTCTTGAAGCTTTCTTT
>NA|TRBV6-5|TRBJ1-1|NA
CASSLGTRTEAFF
TGTGCCAGCAGCCTAGGAACTCGAACTGAAGCTTTCTTT
>NA|TRBV3-1/TRBV3-2|TRBJ2-7|TRBD1
CASSVSTGSSYEQYF
TGTGCCAGCAGCGTCTCGACAGGGTCCTCCTACGAGCAGTACTTC
>NA|TRBV6-5|TRBJ2-5|NA
CASSLTAGTTETQYF
TGTGCCAGCAGTTTAACCGCCGGGACAACTGAGACCCAGTACTTC
>NA|TRBV19|TRBJ2-3|TRBD2
CASSVTSGGARADTQYF
TGTGCCAGTAGTGTGACTAGCGGGGGGGCCAGGGCAGATACGCAGTATTTT
>NA|TRBV6-6|TRBJ1-2|TRBD1
CASSPGGGSYGYTF
TGTGCCAGCAGCCCAGGAGGGGGCTCCTATGGCTACACCTTC
>NA|TRBV5-5|TRBJ2-7|TRBD1
CASTPTGTQRVEQYF
TGTGCCAGCACCCCGACAGGGACCCAGCGCGTCGAGCAGTACTTC
>few|TRBV5-1|TRBJ2-2|NA
CASSPRPGDRLTGELFF
TGCGCCAGCAGCCCGCGCCCCGGTGACAGACTCACCGGGGAGCTGTTTTTT
>once|TRBV18|TRBJ1-1|TRBD1
CASSPNRDRMNTEAFF
TGTGCCAGCTCACCGAACCGGGACAGGATGAACACTGAAGCTTTCTTT
>NA|TRBV5-8|TRBJ2-6|TRBD1
CASRTDRAGANVLTF
TGTGCCAGCAGAACCGACAGGGCTGGGGCCAACGTCCTGACTTTC
>NA|TRBV7-9|TRBJ2-2|TRBD1
CASSSGQGAWELFF
TGTGCCAGCAGCTCGGGACAGGGGGCGTGGGAGCTGTTTTTT
>NA|TRBV6-5|TRBJ2-5|TRBD1
CASGIQGAETQYF
TGTGCCAGCGGAATACAGGGGGCGGAGACCCAGTACTTC
>NA|TRBV7-2|TRBJ2-5|TRBD2
CASSFSGTTTETQYF
TGTGCCAGCAGCTTCTCCGGGACTACTACAGAGACCCAGTACTTC
>NA|TRBV11-3|TRBJ1-4|NA
CASSSGQTFNEKLFF
TGTGCCAGCAGCTCCGGACAGACGTTTAATGAAAAACTGTTTTTT